This TCR beta chain was obtained from a study of beta chain features in type 1 diabetes. This clone was picked up a small number of times. Its cognate antigen is unknown. What was sequenced were expressed TCRB transcripts, since all of the isolated RNA had been reverse transcribed. Sequenced by immunoSEQ multiplex PCR; TCRdb stores in-frame clones only, minus some. Of roughly 150,000 clones detected, approximately 10% appear once; the ten largest clones hold less than 0.5%. The CDR3 runs 16 residues. Germline values: CDR1 MNHEY, CDR2 SVGAGI. The V and J ends lost 0 bases and 6 bases respectively, with 17 bases between them. Points from the study as a whole: Researchers report that Type 1 diabetes patients had moderately but significantly shorter TCRB CDR3s across all four CD4+ subsets.

This clonotype was sampled from a man younger than 45 with type 1 diabetes. This sequence joins TRBV6-5 and TRBJ1-1; a weak D match, TRBD1 (6 bases). The sample consisted of central memory CD4+ T cells from blood. The chain's CDR3 is CASSYSKVARGPEAFF. The CDR3 nucleotides read TGTGCCAGCAGTTACTCGAAGGTTGCCAGGGGCCCTGAAGCTTTCTTT.